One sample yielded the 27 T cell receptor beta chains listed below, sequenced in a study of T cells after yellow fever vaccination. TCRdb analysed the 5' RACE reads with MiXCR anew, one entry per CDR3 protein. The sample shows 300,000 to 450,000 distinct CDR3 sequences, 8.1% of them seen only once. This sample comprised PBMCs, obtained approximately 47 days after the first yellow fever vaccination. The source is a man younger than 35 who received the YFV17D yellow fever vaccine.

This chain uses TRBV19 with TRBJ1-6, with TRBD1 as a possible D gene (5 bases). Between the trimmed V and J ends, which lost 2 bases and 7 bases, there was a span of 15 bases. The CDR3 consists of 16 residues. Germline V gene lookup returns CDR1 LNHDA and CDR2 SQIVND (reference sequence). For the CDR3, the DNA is TGTGCCAGTAGTATAAGGGTTCGACAGAGAAATTCACCCCTCCACTTT. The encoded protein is CASSIRVRQRNSPLHF. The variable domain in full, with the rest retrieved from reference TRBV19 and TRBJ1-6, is DGGITQSPKYLFRKEGQNVTLSCEQNLNHDAMYWYRQDPGQGLRLIYYSQIVNDFQKGDIAEGYSVSREKKESFPLTVTSAQKNPTAFYLCASSIRVRQRNSPLHFGNGTRLTVT.

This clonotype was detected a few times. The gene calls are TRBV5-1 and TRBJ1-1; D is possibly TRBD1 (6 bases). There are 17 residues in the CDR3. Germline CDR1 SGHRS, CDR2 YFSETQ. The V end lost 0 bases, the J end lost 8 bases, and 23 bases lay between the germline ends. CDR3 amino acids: CASSLEWTAVDYSEAFF. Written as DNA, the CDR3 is TGCGCCAGCAGCTTGGAGTGGACAGCCGTAGACTACTCCGAAGCTTTCTTT.

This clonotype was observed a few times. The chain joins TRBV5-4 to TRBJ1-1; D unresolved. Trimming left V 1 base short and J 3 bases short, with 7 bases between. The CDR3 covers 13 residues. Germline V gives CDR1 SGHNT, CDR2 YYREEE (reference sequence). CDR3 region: CASSLTSDTEAFF. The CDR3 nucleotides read TGTGCCAGCAGCTTGACGTCAGACACTGAAGCTTTCTTT.

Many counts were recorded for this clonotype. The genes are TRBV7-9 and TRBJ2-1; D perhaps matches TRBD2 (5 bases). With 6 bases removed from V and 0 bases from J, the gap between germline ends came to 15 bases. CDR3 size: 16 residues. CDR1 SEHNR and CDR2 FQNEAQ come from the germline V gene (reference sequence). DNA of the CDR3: TGTGCCAGCAGGGCCTACGGGGATCCCTCCTACAATGAGCAGTTCTTC. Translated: CASRAYGDPSYNEQFF.

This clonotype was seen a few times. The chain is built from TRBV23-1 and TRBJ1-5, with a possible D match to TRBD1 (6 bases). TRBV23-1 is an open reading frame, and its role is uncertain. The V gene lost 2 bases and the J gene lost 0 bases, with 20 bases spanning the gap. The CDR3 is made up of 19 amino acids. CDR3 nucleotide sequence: TGCGCCAGCAGTCAAATTAGCGGGGGGGCTGCGGGTAGCAATCAGCCCCAGCATTTT. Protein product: CASSQISGGAAGSNQPQHF.

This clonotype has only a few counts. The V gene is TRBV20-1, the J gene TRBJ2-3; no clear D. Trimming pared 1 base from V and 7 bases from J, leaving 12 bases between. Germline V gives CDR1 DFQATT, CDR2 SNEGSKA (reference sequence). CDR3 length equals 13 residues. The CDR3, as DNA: TGCAGTGCTAGAGTCCCAGGCGGCAATACGCAGTATTTT. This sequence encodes CSARVPGGNTQYF.

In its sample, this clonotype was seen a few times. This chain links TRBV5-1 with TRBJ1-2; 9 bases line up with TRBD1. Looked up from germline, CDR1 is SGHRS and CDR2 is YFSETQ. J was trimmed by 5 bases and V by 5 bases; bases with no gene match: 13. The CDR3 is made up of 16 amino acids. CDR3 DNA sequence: TGCGCCAGCAGTTCCGGGACAGGGATCGAAGGGTATGGCTACACCTTC. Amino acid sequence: CASSSGTGIEGYGYTF. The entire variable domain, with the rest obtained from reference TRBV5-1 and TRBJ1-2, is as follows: KAGVTQTPRYLIKTRGQQVTLSCSPISGHRSVSWYQQTPGQGLQFLFEYFSETQRNKGNFPGRFSGRQFSNSRSEMNVSTLELGDSALYLCASSSGTGIEGYGYTFGSGTRLTVV.

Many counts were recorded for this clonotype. The CDR3 loop reads CASSWDTLYEQYV. The CDR3, as DNA: TGTGCCAGCAGTTGGGACACTTTATACGAGCAGTACGTC. The chain employs TRBV7-8 and TRBJ2-7; D is possibly TRBD1 (6 bases). Deletions cut 6 bases from V and 4 bases from J, with 13 bases between. Germline V lookup: CDR1 SGHVS, CDR2 FQNEAQ. This CDR3 comprises 13 residues.

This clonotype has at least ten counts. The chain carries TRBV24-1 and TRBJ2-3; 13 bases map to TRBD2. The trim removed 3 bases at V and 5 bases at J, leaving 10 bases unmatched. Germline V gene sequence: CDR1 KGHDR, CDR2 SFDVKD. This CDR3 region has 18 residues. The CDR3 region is CATSDARTSGGVGDTQYF. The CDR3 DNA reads TGTGCCACCAGTGATGCGCGAACTAGCGGGGGGGTTGGAGATACGCAGTATTTT.

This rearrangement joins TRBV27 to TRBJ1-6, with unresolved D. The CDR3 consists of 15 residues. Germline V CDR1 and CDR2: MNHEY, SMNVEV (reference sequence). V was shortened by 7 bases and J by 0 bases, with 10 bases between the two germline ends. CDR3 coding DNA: TGTGCCAGCAACCATCGGAGCTCCTATAATTCACCCCTCCACTTT. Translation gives CASNHRSSYNSPLHF.

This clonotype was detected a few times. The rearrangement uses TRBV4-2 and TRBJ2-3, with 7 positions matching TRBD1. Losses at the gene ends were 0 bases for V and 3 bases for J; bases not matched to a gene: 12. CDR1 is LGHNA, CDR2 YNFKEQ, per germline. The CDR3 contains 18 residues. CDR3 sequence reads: CASSQDFGHATGTDTQYF. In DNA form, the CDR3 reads TGTGCCAGCAGCCAAGATTTCGGCCACGCGACAGGGACAGATACGCAGTATTTT.

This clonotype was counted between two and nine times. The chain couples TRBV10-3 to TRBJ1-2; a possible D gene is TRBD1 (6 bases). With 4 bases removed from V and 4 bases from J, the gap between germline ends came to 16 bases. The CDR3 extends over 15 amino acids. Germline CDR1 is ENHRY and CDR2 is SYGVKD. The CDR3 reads CAISAPETGSYGYTF. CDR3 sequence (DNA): TGTGCCATCAGTGCCCCGGAGACAGGATCCTATGGCTACACCTTC.

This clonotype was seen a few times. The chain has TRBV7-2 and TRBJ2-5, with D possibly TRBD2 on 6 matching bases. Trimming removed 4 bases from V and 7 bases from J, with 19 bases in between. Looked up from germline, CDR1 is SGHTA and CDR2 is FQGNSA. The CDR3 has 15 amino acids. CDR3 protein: CASSSSPGAAGTQYF. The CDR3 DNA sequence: TGTGCCAGCAGCTCCTCCCCGGGAGCGGCAGGGACCCAGTACTTC.

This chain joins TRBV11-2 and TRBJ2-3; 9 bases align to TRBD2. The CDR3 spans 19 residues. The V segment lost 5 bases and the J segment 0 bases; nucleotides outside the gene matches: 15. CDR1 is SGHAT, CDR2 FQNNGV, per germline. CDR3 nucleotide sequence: TGTGCCAGCAGCCACTCACCGGGACTAGCAAGGTTAAGCACAGATACGCAGTATTTT. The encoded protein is CASSHSPGLARLSTDTQYF. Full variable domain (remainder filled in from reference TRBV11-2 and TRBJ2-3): EAGVAQSPRYKIIEKRQSVAFWCNPISGHATLYWYQQILGQGPKLLIQFQNNGVVDDSQLPKDRFSAERLKGVDSTLKIQPAKLEDSAVYLCASSHSPGLARLSTDTQYFGPGTRLTVL.

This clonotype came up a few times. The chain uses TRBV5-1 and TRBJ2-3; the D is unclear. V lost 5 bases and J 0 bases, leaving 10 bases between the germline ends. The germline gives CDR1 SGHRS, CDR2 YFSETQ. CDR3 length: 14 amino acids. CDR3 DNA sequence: TGCGCCAGCAGTCGATCGTCAAGCACAGATACGCAGTATTTT. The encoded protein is CASSRSSSTDTQYF.

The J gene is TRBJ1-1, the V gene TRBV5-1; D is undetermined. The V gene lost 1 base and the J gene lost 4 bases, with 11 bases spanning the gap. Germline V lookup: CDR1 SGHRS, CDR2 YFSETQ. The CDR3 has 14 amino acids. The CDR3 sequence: CASSLYRMSTEAFF. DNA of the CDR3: TGCGCCAGCAGCTTGTATAGGATGAGCACTGAAGCTTTCTTT.

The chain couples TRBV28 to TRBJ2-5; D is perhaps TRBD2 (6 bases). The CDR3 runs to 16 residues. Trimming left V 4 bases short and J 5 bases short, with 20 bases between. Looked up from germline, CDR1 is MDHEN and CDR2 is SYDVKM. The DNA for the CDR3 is TGTGCCAGCAGTTCCCCTTCCCCGGGACTGGAGGAGACCCAGTACTTC. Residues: CASSSPSPGLEETQYF.

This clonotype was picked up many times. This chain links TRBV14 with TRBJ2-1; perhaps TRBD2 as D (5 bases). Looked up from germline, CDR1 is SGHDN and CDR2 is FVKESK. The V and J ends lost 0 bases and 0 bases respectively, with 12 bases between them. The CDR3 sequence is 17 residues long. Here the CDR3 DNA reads TGTGCCAGCAGCCAAGATCGGGGAGCTAGCTCCTACAATGAGCAGTTCTTC. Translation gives CASSQDRGASSYNEQFF.

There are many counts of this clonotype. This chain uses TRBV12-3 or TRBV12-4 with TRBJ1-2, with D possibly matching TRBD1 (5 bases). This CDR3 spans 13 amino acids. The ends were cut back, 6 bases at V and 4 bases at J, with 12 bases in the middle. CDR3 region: CASSLGASYGYTF. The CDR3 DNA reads TGTGCCAGCAGCCTCGGGGCCAGCTATGGCTACACCTTC.

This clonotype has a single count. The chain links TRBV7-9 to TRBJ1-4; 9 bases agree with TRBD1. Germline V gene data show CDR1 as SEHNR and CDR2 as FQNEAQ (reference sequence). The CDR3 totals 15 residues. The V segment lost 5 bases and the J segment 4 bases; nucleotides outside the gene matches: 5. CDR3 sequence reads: CASSPGTGSNEKLFF. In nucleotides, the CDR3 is TGTGCCAGCAGCCCAGGGACAGGGAGTAATGAAAAACTGTTTTTT.

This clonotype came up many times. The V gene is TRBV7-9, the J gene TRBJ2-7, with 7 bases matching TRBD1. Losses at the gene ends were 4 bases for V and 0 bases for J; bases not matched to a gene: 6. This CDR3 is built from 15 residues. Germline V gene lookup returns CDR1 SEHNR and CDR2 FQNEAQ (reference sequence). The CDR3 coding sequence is TGTGCCAGCAGCTCCGGACAGGATACCTCCTACGAGCAGTACGTC. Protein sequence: CASSSGQDTSYEQYV.

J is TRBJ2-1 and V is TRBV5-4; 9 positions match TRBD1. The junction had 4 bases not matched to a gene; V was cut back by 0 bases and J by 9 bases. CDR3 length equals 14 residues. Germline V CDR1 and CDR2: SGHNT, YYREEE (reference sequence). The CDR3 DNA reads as TGTGCCAGCAGCTTGGACAGGGGGCTTCGTGAGCAGTTCTTC. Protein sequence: CASSLDRGLREQFF.

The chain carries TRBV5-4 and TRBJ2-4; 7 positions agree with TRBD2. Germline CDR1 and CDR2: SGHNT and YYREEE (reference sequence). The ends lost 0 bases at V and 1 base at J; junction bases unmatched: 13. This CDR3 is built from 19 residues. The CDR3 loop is CASSLDPGGRSVAKNIQYF. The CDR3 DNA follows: TGTGCCAGCAGCTTGGACCCCGGGGGGAGAAGTGTCGCCAAAAACATTCAGTACTTC. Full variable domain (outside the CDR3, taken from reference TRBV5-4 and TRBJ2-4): ETGVTQSPTHLIKTRGQQVTLRCSSQSGHNTVSWYQQALGQGPQFIFQYYREEENGRGNFPPRFSGLQFPNYSSELNVNALELDDSALYLCASSLDPGGRSVAKNIQYFGAGTRLSVL.

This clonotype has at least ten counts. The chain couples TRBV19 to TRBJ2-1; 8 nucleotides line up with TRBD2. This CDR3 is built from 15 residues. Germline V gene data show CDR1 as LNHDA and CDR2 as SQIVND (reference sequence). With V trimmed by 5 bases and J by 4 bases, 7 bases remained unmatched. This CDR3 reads CASSLGLAQYNEQFF. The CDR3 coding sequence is TGTGCCAGTAGTTTAGGACTAGCCCAGTACAATGAGCAGTTCTTC. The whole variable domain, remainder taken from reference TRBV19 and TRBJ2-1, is DGGITQSPKYLFRKEGQNVTLSCEQNLNHDAMYWYRQDPGQGLRLIYYSQIVNDFQKGDIAEGYSVSREKKESFPLTVTSAQKNPTAFYLCASSLGLAQYNEQFFGPGTRLTVL.

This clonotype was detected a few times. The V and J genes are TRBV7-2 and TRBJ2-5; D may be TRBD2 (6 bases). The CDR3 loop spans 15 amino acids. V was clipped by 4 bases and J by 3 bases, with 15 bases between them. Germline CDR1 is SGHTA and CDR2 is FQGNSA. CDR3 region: CASSSPGSRKETQYF. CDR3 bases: TGTGCCAGCAGCTCTCCCGGGAGTAGGAAAGAGACCCAGTACTTC. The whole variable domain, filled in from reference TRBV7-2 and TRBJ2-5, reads GAGVSQSPSNKVTEKGKDVELRCDPISGHTALYWYRQSLGQGLEFLIYFQGNSAPDKSGLPSDRFSAERTGGSVSTLTIQRTQQEDSAVYLCASSSPGSRKETQYFGPGTRLLVL.

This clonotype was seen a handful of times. The CDR3 bases are TGTGCCAGCAGTTTAGAGGGGTCCACGAGTGAGCAGTTCTTC. Translation gives CASSLEGSTSEQFF. The chain links TRBV28 to TRBJ2-1; D possibly matches TRBD1 or TRBD2 (5 bases each). Trimming removed 2 bases from V and 9 bases from J, with 14 bases in between. CDR1 is MDHEN and CDR2 is SYDVKM in the germline V gene. The CDR3 totals 14 residues.

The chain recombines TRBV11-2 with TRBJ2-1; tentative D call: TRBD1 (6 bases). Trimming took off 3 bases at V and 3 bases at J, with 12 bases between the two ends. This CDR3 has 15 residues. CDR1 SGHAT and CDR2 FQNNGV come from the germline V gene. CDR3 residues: CASSFGPGVYNEQFF. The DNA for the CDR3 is TGTGCCAGCAGCTTTGGGCCAGGGGTCTACAATGAGCAGTTCTTC.